This T cell receptor (beta chain) originates from a study of control samples from healthy donors and cancer patients. TCRdb's copy holds only in-frame clones and misses some; the assay was immunoSEQ multiplex PCR. The data show 390,000 or so clones, with 80% to 95% seen just once and around 6.4% held by the top ten. The clonotype comes from a man between 40 and 49 years old with head and neck cancer. What was sequenced was PBMCs.

The CDR3, as DNA: TGTGCCAGCTCACCATTAACTAGCGGGACTAACGAGCAGTACTTC. Encoded protein: CASSPLTSGTNEQYF. The chain recombines TRBV18 with TRBJ2-7, with 10 bases identical to TRBD2. The CDR3 extends over 15 amino acids. CDR1 and CDR2 (germline): KGHSH, LQKENI. V shed 2 bases, J shed 5 bases, and the junction held 6 bases outside the gene matches. The full variable domain, its missing parts supplied by reference TRBV18 and TRBJ2-7, is NAGVMQNPRHLVRRRGQEARLRCSPMKGHSHVYWYRQLPEEGLKFMVYLQKENIIDESGMPKERFSAEFPKEGPSILRIQQVVRGDSAAYFCASSPLTSGTNEQYFGPGTRLTVT.